This is a list of T cell receptor beta chains from one sample in a study of blood T cell repertoires in COVID-19. Libraries were prepared by immunoSEQ multiplex PCR; TCRdb keeps only in-frame clonotypes and omits some of them. The sample shows about 400,000 clones, roughly 90% of them seen only once. The sequenced sample consisted of peripheral blood. These receptors all come from a man aged 35-49 years with acute or convalescent COVID-19. CDR3s include the opening cysteine and the closing phenylalanine or tryptophan. The D gene is left open where the match is weak. Clone sizes are given selectively: once, few, many, or a class where the clone is expanded.

CDR3aa,CDR3nt,j_gene,abundance,d_gene,v_gene
CASSGTQAGELFF,TGTGCCAGTAGCGGAACCCAGGCCGGGGAGCTGTTTTTT,TRBJ2-2,.,.,TRBV19
CASSLRPGALSQKLFF,TGTGCCAGCAGCTTAAGGCCAGGGGCTCTTTCCCAAAAACTGTTTTTT,TRBJ1-4,.,.,TRBV7-6
CASSSLVSHEQFF,TGTGCCAGCAGTTCACTAGTTTCCCATGAGCAGTTCTTC,TRBJ2-1,.,.,TRBV6-5
CASSSGQGRNEQFF,TGTGCCAGCAGTTCCGGACAGGGGCGCAATGAGCAGTTCTTC,TRBJ2-1,once,TRBD1,TRBV27
CASSNRETSLGNTIYF,TGCGCCAGCAGCAACCGGGAGACCTCCCTTGGAAACACCATATATTTT,TRBJ1-3,.,.,TRBV5-1
CASSPGSHRGNQPQHF,TGTGCCAGCTCACCAGGATCGCACAGGGGCAATCAGCCCCAGCATTTT,TRBJ1-5,once,.,TRBV18
CASSLGTGAPDTQYF,TGTGCCAGCAGCTTAGGGACAGGGGCCCCGGATACGCAGTATTTT,TRBJ2-3,.,TRBD1,TRBV11-1
CASSPWTGNPYEQYF,TGTGCCAGCAGCCCGTGGACAGGGAATCCCTACGAGCAGTACTTC,TRBJ2-7,.,TRBD1,TRBV5-4
CASSLGGQGIDGYTF,TGCGCCAGCAGCTTGGGGGGACAAGGTATAGATGGCTACACCTTC,TRBJ1-2,.,.,TRBV5-1
CASSPPRTGNYGYTF,TGTGCCAGCTCACCACCGAGGACAGGGAACTATGGCTACACCTTC,TRBJ1-2,.,TRBD1,TRBV18
CASSSQDRGMTYEQYF,TGTGCCAGCAGCTCACAGGACAGGGGGATGACCTACGAGCAGTACTTC,TRBJ2-7,.,TRBD1,TRBV9
CASSLQGGNQPQHF,TGTGCCAGCAGCCTTCAAGGGGGCAATCAGCCCCAGCATTTT,TRBJ1-5,.,.,TRBV16
CASSYEQELEDWPQHF,TGTGCCAGCAGCTATGAACAGGAGCTCGAAGATTGGCCCCAGCATTTT,TRBJ1-5,many,.,TRBV7-3
CASSYFGWYNEQFF,TGTGCCAGCAGTTACTTCGGGTGGTACAATGAGCAGTTCTTC,TRBJ2-1,few,.,TRBV6-2/TRBV6-3
CASSLIGGASQPQHF,TGCGCCAGCAGCTTGATAGGCGGGGCAAGTCAGCCCCAGCATTTT,TRBJ1-5,.,.,TRBV5-1
CASSVTGVGNYGYTF,TGCGCCAGCAGCGTCACAGGGGTGGGTAACTATGGCTACACCTTC,TRBJ1-2,.,TRBD1,TRBV5-1
CATHHTGFRLALSGANVLTF,TGTGCCACCCACCATACGGGGTTTCGCCTAGCTCTCTCTGGGGCCAACGTCCTGACTTTC,TRBJ2-6,.,.,TRBV19
CASPRDRYTDTQYF,TGTGCCAGCCCTAGGGACAGGTACACAGATACGCAGTATTTT,TRBJ2-3,few,TRBD1,TRBV27
CASSPAAANTEAFF,TGTGCCAGCTCACCGGCGGCTGCGAACACTGAAGCTTTCTTT,TRBJ1-1,.,.,TRBV18
CASSSRQGNYGYTF,TGCGCCAGCAGCTCAAGACAGGGGAACTATGGCTACACCTTC,TRBJ1-2,.,TRBD1,TRBV5-1
CASSRQGVTEAFF,TGTGCCAGCAGCCGACAGGGGGTCACTGAAGCTTTCTTT,TRBJ1-1,.,TRBD1,TRBV14
CASSEIGESPLHF,TGTGCCAGCAGCGAAATAGGGGAATCACCCCTCCACTTT,TRBJ1-6,.,.,TRBV7-9
CASSVVRGGTGELFF,TGTGCCAGCAGCGTAGTTCGCGGGGGCACCGGGGAGCTGTTTTTT,TRBJ2-2,.,TRBD2,TRBV9
CASSQVWGQSQETQYF,TGTGCCAGCAGCCAAGTTTGGGGACAGTCCCAAGAGACCCAGTACTTC,TRBJ2-5,.,TRBD1,TRBV14
CASKNGDGYTF,TGTGCCAGTAAAAACGGGGATGGCTACACCTTC,TRBJ1-2,.,.,TRBV19
CASSEGVGVADEQFF,TGTGCCAGCAGTGAAGGAGTGGGAGTAGCTGATGAGCAGTTCTTC,TRBJ2-1,.,.,TRBV2
CASSFQRGGYNEQFF,TGTGCCAGCAGCTTTCAGCGGGGGGGCTACAATGAGCAGTTCTTC,TRBJ2-1,.,TRBD2,TRBV5-4
CASSDRVYGYTF,TGTGCCAGCAGTGACCGCGTTTATGGCTACACCTTC,TRBJ1-2,.,.,TRBV2
CASRLGGAVEAFF,TGTGCCAGCCGCCTCGGGGGGGCGGTAGAAGCTTTCTTT,TRBJ1-1,.,.,TRBV6-5
CASSRITGLGYNEQFF,TGCGCCAGCAGCCGAATTACAGGGTTGGGCTACAATGAGCAGTTCTTC,TRBJ2-1,.,.,TRBV4-1
CASSLQVNYEQYF,TGTGCCAGCAGTCTACAGGTTAACTACGAGCAGTACTTC,TRBJ2-7,.,.,TRBV7-2
CASSSVGGGLNSPLHF,TGTGCCAGCAGCTCCGTCGGCGGGGGGCTAAATTCACCCCTCCACTTT,TRBJ1-6,.,.,TRBV11-1
CASSPAGGRTDTQYF,TGTGCCAGCAGCCCTGCCGGAGGTCGCACAGATACGCAGTATTTT,TRBJ2-3,.,.,TRBV3-1/TRBV3-2
CSVAGGTGNTIYF,TGCAGCGTTGCCGGGGGGACTGGAAACACCATATATTTT,TRBJ1-3,once,.,TRBV29-1
CASSPFGTGGSEQYF,TGTGCCAGCAGCCCCTTCGGGACAGGGGGAAGTGAGCAGTACTTC,TRBJ2-7,few,TRBD1,TRBV7-2
CASSLSSSGNTIYF,TGCGCCAGCAGCTTGTCGTCCTCTGGAAACACCATATATTTT,TRBJ1-3,.,.,TRBV5-1
CASSRGPGQGNYEQYF,TGCGCCAGCAGCCGGGGACCGGGACAGGGGAACTACGAGCAGTACTTC,TRBJ2-7,.,TRBD1,TRBV4-1
CASSQGLTDTQYF,TGTGCCAGCAGCCAGGGCCTCACAGATACGCAGTATTTT,TRBJ2-3,once,.,TRBV7-2
CASSQDGPWGYTF,TGTGCCAGCAGCCAAGATGGGCCTTGGGGCTACACCTTC,TRBJ1-2,.,.,TRBV3-1/TRBV3-2
CASGSDSYNEQFF,TGTGCTAGTGGCTCGGACAGCTACAATGAGCAGTTCTTC,TRBJ2-1,.,.,TRBV12-5
CASILEQSETQYF,TGTGCCAGCATACTAGAACAATCAGAGACCCAGTACTTC,TRBJ2-5,once,.,TRBV2
CASGLGTLQGAEAFF,TGTGCCAGCGGACTAGGGACCTTACAAGGGGCTGAAGCTTTCTTT,TRBJ1-1,.,.,TRBV21-1
CASSRGGDEKLFF,TGTGCCAGCAGCCGGGGGGGGGACGAAAAACTGTTTTTT,TRBJ1-4,.,.,TRBV5-8
CASSLWGGGTDTQYF,TGCGCCAGCAGCCTCTGGGGGGGAGGAACAGATACGCAGTATTTT,TRBJ2-3,.,TRBD2,TRBV5-1
CASSPVRGGMGEKLFF,TGTGCCAGCTCACCGGTCCGGGGTGGCATGGGTGAAAAACTGTTTTTT,TRBJ1-4,.,.,TRBV18
CASSPGIAPYNEQFF,TGTGCCAGCAGTCCAGGAATCGCCCCCTACAATGAGCAGTTCTTC,TRBJ2-1,.,.,TRBV27